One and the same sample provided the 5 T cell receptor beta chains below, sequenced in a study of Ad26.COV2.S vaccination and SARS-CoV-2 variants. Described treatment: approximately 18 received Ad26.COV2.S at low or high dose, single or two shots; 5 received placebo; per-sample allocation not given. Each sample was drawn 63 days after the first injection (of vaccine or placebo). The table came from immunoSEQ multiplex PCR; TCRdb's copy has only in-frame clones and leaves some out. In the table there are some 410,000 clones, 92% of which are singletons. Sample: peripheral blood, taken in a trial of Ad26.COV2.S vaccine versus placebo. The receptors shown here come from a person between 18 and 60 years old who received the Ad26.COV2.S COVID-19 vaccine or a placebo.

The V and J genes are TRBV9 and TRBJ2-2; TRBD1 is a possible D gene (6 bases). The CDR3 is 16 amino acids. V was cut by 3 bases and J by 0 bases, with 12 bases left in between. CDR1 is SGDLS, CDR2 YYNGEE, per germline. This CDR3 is CASSAPRDTNTGELFF. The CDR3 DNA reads TGTGCCAGCAGCGCGCCCCGGGACACGAACACCGGGGAGCTGTTTTTT.

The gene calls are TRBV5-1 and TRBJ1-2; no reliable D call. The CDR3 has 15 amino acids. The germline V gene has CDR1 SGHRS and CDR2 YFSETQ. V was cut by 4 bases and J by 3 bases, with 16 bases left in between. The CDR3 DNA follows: TGCGCCAGCAGCCGCTTGACGCTGTTCGACTATGGCTACACCTTC. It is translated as CASSRLTLFDYGYTF.

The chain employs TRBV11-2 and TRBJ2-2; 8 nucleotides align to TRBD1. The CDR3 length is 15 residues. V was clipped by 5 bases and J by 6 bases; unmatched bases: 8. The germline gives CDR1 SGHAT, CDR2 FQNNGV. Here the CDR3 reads CASSLLDRGPGELFF. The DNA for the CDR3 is TGTGCCAGCAGCCTGTTAGACAGGGGCCCCGGGGAGCTGTTTTTT.

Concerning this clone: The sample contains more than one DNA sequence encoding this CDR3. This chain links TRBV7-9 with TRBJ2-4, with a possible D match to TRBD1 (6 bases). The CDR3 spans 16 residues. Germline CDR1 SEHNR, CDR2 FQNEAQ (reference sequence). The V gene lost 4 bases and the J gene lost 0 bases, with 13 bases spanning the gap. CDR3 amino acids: CASSSTGILAKNIQYF. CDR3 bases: TGTGCCAGCAGCTCTACAGGGATTCTAGCCAAAAACATTCAGTACTTC.

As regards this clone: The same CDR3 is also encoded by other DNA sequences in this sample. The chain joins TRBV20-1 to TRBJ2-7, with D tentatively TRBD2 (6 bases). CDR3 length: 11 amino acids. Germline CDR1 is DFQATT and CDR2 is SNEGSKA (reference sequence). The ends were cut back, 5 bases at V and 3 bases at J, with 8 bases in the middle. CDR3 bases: TGCAGTGCTCGGGACTTCTACGAGCAGTACTTC. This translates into CSARDFYEQYF.